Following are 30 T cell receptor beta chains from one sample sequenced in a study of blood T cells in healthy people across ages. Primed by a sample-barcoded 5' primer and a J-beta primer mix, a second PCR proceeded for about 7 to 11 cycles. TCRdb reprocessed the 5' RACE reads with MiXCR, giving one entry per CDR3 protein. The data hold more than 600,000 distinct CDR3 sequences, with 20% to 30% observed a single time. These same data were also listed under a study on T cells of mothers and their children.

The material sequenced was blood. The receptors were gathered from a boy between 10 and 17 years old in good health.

This chain's CDR3 is CASSLYTTDTQYF. CDR3 DNA sequence: TGTGCCAGCAGCTTATATACCACAGATACGCAGTATTTT. This rearrangement joins TRBV11-3 to TRBJ2-3; D not certain. CDR3 length equals 13 residues. V lost 2 bases and J lost 2, with 5 bases in between. The germline V gene encodes CDR1 SGHNT and CDR2 YENEEA. The variable domain in full, completed from reference TRBV11-3 and TRBJ2-3, reads EAGVVQSPRYKIIEKKQPVAFWCNPISGHNTLYWYLQNLGQGPELLIRYENEEAVDDSQLPKDRFSAERLKGVDSTLKIQPAELGDSAVYLCASSLYTTDTQYFGPGTRLTVL.

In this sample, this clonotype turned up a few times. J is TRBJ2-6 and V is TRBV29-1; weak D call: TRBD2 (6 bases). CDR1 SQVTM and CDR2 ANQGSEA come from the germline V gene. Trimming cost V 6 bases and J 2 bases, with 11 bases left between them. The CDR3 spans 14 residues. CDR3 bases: TGCAGCGTAGGAGGGGATGCTGGGGCCAACGTCCTGACTTTC. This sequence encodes CSVGGDAGANVLTF.

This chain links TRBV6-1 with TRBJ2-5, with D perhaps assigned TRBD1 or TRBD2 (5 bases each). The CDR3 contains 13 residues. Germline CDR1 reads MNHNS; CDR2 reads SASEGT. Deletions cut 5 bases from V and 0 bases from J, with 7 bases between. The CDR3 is CASSWDDQETQYF. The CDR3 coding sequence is TGTGCCAGCAGTTGGGACGACCAAGAGACCCAGTACTTC.

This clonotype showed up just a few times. CDR3 sequence: CASSLSRFTDTQYF. As DNA, the CDR3 is TGTGCCAGCAGCTTAAGCCGTTTCACAGATACGCAGTATTTT. The V and J genes are TRBV11-2 and TRBJ2-3; D ambiguous. The V end lost 2 bases, the J end lost 2 bases, and 8 bases lay between the germline ends. This CDR3 spans 14 amino acids. Germline CDR1 is SGHAT and CDR2 is FQNNGV.

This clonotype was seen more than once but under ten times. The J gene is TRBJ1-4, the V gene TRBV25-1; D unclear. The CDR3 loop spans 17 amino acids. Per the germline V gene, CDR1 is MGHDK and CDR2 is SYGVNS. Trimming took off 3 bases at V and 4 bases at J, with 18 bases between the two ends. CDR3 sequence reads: CASSDWPSEYGNEKLFF. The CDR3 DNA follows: TGTGCCAGCAGTGATTGGCCATCGGAGTATGGTAATGAAAAACTGTTTTTT. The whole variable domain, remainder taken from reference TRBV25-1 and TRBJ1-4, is EADIYQTPRYLVIGTGKKITLECSQTMGHDKMYWYQQDPGMELHLIHYSYGVNSTEKGDLSSESTVSRIRTEHFPLTLESARPSHTSQYLCASSDWPSEYGNEKLFFGSGTQLSVL.

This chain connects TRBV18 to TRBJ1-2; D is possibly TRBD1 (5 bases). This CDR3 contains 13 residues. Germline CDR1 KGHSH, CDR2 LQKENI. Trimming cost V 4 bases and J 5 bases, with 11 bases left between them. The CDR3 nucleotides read TGTGCCAGCTCACAGGGGCTGGCGTATGGCTACACCTTC. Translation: CASSQGLAYGYTF.

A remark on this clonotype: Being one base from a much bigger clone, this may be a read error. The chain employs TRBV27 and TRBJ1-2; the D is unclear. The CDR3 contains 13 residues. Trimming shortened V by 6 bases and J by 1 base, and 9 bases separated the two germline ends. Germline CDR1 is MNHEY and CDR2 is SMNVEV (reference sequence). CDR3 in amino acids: CASSSGDNYGYTF. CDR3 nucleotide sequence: TGTGCCAGCAGCTCCGGGGATAACTATGGCTACACCTTC.

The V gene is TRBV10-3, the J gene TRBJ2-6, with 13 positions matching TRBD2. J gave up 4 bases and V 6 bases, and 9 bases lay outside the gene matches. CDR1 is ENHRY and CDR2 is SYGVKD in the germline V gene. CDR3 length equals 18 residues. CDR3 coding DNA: TGTGCCATCAGCCGACTAGCGGGGGGCCCTGAGGGGGCCAACGTCCTGACTTTC. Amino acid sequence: CAISRLAGGPEGANVLTF.

CDR3 DNA: TGTGCCAGCAGCTTGTTTGGGTCCCAAGAGACCCAGTACTTC. The encoded protein is CASSLFGSQETQYF. The rearrangement joins TRBV5-6 to TRBJ2-5; no definite D call. The ends were cut back, 1 base at V and 1 base at J, with 8 bases in the middle. The germline gives CDR1 SGHDT, CDR2 YYEEEE. The CDR3 is 14 amino acids.

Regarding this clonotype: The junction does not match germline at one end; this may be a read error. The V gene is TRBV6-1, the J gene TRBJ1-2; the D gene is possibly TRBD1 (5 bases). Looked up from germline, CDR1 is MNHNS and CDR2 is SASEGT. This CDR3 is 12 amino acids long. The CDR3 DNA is TGTGCCAGCAGTGGGCTGGGACTAGGCTTGCCCTTC. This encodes CASSGLGLGLPF.

This CDR3 is CASSHPGEETQYF. In DNA form, the CDR3 reads TGCGCCAGCAGCCACCCGGGAGAAGAGACCCAGTACTTC. V and J are TRBV4-1 and TRBJ2-5; tentative D call: TRBD2 (6 bases). Trimming took off 3 bases at V and 3 bases at J, with 8 bases between the two ends. Per germline, CDR1 MGHRA and CDR2 YSYEKL. This CDR3 contains 13 residues.

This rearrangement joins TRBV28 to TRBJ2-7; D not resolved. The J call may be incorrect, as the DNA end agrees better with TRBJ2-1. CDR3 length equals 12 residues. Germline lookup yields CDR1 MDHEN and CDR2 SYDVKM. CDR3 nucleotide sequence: TGTGCCAGCAGCCTTTCCCCCAATGAGCAGTTCTTC. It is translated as CASSLSPNEQFF.

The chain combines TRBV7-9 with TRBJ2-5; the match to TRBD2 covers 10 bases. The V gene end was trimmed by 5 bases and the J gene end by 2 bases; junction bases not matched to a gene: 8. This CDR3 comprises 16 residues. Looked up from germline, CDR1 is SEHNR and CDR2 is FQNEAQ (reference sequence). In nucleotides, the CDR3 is TGTGCCAGCAGCACCCGAGCGGGGGGGAGGCAAGAGACCCAGTACTTC. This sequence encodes CASSTRAGGRQETQYF.

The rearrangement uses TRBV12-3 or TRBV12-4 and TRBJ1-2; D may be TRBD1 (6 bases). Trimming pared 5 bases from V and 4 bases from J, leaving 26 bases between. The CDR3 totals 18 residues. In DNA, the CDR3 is TGTGCCAGCAGTCCAAGAGAAGGGGGGACTCCTGAGAGCTATGGCTACACCTTC. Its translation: CASSPREGGTPESYGYTF.

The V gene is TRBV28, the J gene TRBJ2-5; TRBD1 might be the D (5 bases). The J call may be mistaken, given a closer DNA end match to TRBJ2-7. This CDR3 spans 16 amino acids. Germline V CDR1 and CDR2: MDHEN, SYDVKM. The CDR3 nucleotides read TGTGCCAGCACCGAGAAAATTGGACACCCCGCCTACGAGCAGTACTTC. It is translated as CASTEKIGHPAYEQYF.

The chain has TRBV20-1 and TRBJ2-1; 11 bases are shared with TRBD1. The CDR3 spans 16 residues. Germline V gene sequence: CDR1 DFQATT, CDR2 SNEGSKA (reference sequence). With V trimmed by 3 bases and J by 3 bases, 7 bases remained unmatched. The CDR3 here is CSASRDRGSYYNEQFF. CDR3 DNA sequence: TGCAGTGCTAGTCGGGACAGGGGGTCCTACTACAATGAGCAGTTCTTC.

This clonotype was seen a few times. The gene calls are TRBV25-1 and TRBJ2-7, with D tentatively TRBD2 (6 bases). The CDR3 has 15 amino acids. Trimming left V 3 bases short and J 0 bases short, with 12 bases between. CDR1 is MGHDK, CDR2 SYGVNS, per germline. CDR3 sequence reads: CASSDPSAYSYEQYF. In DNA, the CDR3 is TGTGCCAGCAGTGACCCTAGCGCCTACTCCTACGAGCAGTACTTC.

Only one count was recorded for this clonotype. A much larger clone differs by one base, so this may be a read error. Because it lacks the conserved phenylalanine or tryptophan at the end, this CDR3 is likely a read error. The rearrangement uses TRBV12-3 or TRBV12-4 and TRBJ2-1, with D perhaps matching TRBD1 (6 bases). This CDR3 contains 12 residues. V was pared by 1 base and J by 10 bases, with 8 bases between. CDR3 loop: CASSLGGREQFL. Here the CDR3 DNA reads TGTGCCAGCAGTTTAGGGGGGCGGGAGCAGTTCCTC.

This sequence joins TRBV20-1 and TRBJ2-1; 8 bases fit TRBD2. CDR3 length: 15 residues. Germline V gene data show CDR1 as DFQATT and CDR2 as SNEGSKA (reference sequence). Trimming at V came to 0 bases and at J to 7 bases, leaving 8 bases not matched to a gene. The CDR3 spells CSARDLAGGSNEQFF. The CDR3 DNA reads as TGCAGTGCTAGAGATCTGGCGGGGGGTAGTAATGAGCAGTTCTTC.

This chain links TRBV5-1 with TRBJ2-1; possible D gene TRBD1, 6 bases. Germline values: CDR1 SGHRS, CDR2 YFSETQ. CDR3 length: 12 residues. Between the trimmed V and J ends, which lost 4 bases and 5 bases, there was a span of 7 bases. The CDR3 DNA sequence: TGCGCCAGCAGCCGGGACAACAATGAGCAGTTCTTC. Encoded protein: CASSRDNNEQFF.

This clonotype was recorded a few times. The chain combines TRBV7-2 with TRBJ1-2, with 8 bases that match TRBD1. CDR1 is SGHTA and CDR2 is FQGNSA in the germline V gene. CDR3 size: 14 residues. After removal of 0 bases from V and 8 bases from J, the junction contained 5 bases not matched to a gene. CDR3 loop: CASSLATGEWGYTF. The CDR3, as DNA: TGTGCCAGCAGCTTAGCGACAGGGGAGTGGGGCTACACCTTC.

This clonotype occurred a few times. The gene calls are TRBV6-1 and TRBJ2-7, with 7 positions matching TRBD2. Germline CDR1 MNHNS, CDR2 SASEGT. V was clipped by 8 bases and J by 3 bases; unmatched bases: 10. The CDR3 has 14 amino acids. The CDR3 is CASETGGSYYEQYF. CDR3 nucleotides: TGTGCCAGCGAAACGGGAGGCAGTTACTACGAGCAGTACTTC.

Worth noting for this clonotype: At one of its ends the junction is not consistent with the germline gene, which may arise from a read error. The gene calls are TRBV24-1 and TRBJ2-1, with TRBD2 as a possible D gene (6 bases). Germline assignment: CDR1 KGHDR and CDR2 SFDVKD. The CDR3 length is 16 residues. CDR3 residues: CATSGLEASAYNEQFF. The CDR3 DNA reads TGTGCCACCAGTGGTTTGGAGGCTAGCGCGTACAATGAGCAGTTCTTC.

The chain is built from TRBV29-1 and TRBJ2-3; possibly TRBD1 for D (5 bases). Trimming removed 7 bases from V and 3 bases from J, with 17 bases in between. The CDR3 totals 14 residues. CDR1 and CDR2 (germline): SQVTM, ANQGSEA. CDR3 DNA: TGCAGCGCCGATAGGGGCCCTAGGACAGATACGCAGTATTTT. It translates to CSADRGPRTDTQYF.

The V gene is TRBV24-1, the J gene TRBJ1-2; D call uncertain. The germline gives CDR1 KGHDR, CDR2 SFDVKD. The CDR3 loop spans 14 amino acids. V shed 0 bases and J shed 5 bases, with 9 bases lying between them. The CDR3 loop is CATSDLTDAYGYTF. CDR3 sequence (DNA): TGTGCCACCAGTGATTTGACAGATGCTTATGGCTACACCTTC.

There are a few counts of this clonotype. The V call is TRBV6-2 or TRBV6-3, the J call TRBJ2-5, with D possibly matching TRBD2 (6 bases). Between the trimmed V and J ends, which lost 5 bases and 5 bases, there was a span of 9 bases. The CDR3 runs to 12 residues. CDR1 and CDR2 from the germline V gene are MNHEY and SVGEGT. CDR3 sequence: CASSGGWETQYF. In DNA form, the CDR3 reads TGTGCCAGCAGTGGGGGGTGGGAGACCCAGTACTTC.

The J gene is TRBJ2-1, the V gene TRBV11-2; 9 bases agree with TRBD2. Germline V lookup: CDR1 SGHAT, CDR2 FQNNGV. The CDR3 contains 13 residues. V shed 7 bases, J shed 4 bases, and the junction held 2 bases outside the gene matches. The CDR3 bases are TGTGCCAGCACTAGCGGGGCTTACAATGAGCAGTTCTTC. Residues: CASTSGAYNEQFF.

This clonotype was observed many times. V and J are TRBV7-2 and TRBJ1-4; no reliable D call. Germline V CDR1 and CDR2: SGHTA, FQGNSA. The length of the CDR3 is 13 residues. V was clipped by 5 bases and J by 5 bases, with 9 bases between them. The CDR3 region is CASSPDENEKLFF. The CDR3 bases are TGTGCCAGCAGCCCCGACGAGAATGAAAAACTGTTTTTT.

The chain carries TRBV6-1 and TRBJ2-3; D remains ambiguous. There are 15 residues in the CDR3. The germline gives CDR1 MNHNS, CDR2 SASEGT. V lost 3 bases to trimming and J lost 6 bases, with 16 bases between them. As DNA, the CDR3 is TGTGCCAGCAGTGACCCGGGCCCCGCGCCGGATACGCAGTATTTT. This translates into CASSDPGPAPDTQYF.

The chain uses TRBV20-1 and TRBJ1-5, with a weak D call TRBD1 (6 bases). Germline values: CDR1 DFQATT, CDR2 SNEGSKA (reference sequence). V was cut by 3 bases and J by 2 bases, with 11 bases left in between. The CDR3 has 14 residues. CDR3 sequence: CSASQGHGNQPQHF. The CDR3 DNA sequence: TGCAGTGCTAGCCAGGGGCACGGCAATCAGCCCCAGCATTTT.